Shown below are 31 T cell receptor beta chains from a single sample sequenced in a study of siplizumab effects on memory and regulatory T cells. Data came from immunoSEQ multiplex PCR; TCRdb stores just in-frame clones and leaves some out. The sample consists of some 70,000 clones, 88% of them appearing once. The sample was Tregs sorted from blood. The receptors stem from a human donor in good health.

This clone is medium-sized. The rearrangement uses TRBV5-4 and TRBJ2-3; 8 bases match TRBD1. With 3 bases clipped from V and 1 base from J, the junction kept 7 bases outside the gene matches. CDR3 size: 16 residues. Germline V gives CDR1 SGHNT, CDR2 YYREEE (reference sequence). CDR3 amino acids: CASSSGTGKGTDTQYF. As DNA, the CDR3 is TGTGCCAGCAGCTCCGGGACAGGCAAGGGCACAGATACGCAGTATTTT. The entire variable domain, with the rest obtained from reference TRBV5-4 and TRBJ2-3, is as follows: ETGVTQSPTHLIKTRGQQVTLRCSSQSGHNTVSWYQQALGQGPQFIFQYYREEENGRGNFPPRFSGLQFPNYSSELNVNALELDDSALYLCASSSGTGKGTDTQYFGPGTRLTVL.

The chain couples TRBV7-6 to TRBJ1-4; 7 nucleotides line up with TRBD1. Germline V gene sequence: CDR1 SGHVS, CDR2 FNYEAQ. The CDR3 spans 15 residues. The ends lost 5 bases at V and 3 bases at J; junction bases unmatched: 6. This CDR3 is CASSAQQGPNEKLFF. The CDR3 DNA is TGTGCCAGCAGCGCCCAACAGGGGCCTAATGAAAAACTGTTTTTT.

This clone was found once. This chain links TRBV19 with TRBJ2-6, with D perhaps TRBD1 or TRBD2 (5 bases each). V lost 5 bases and J lost 3, with 14 bases in between. The CDR3 loop spans 16 amino acids. Germline lookup yields CDR1 LNHDA and CDR2 SQIVND (reference sequence). In nucleotides, the CDR3 is TGTGCCAGTAGTGGGGGACGTCGGGTTGGGGCCAACGTCCTGACTTTC. Its translation: CASSGGRRVGANVLTF.

The chain uses TRBV6-4 and TRBJ2-3, with D tentatively TRBD2 (5 bases). This CDR3 spans 16 amino acids. Germline V gene data show CDR1 as MRHNA and CDR2 as SNTAGT. Trimming stripped 2 bases from V and 0 bases from J, with 12 bases between. The CDR3, as DNA: TGTGCCAGCAGTGACGAGGGTTTAACTAGCACAGATACGCAGTATTTT. Its protein is CASSDEGLTSTDTQYF.

This clone appeared once. V gene TRBV7-9 combines with J gene TRBJ1-1; TRBD1 is a possible D gene (6 bases). Germline V gene lookup returns CDR1 SEHNR and CDR2 FQNEAQ (reference sequence). The CDR3 has 15 residues. V dropped 5 bases and J dropped 2 bases, with 15 bases sitting between them. Here the CDR3 DNA reads TGTGCCAGCAGCCCCGGATCACAGGGAAACACTGAAGCTTTCTTT. Its protein product is CASSPGSQGNTEAFF.

The chain employs TRBV5-1 and TRBJ2-7; 12 nucleotides line up with TRBD2. The trim removed 0 bases at V and 7 bases at J, leaving 2 bases unmatched. The germline V gene encodes CDR1 SGHRS and CDR2 YFSETQ. The CDR3 length is 14 residues. The CDR3 region has the DNA TGCGCCAGCAGCTTGGAACTAGCGGGAGGAGAGCAGTACTTC. Its translation: CASSLELAGGEQYF. The full variable domain, completed using reference TRBV5-1 and TRBJ2-7, is KAGVTQTPRYLIKTRGQQVTLSCSPISGHRSVSWYQQTPGQGLQFLFEYFSETQRNKGNFPGRFSGRQFSNSRSEMNVSTLELGDSALYLCASSLELAGGEQYFGPGTRLTVT.

This clone was counted at least ten times. This chain links TRBV6-6 with TRBJ2-2, with D perhaps TRBD2 (6 bases). V lost 6 bases and J lost 4, with 15 bases in between. Germline V CDR1 and CDR2: MNHNY, SVGAGI (reference sequence). The CDR3 covers 15 residues. The CDR3 here is CASRGRERATGELFF. CDR3 DNA: TGTGCCAGCAGGGGACGGGAGCGGGCCACCGGGGAGCTGTTTTTT.

This clone was seen only once. This sequence joins TRBV14 and TRBJ2-7, with D maybe TRBD1 (6 bases). CDR3 length equals 15 residues. V was trimmed by 0 bases and J by 2 bases, leaving 11 bases between them. CDR1 SGHDN and CDR2 FVKESK come from the germline V gene. CDR3 region: CASSQDDRFPYEQYF. For the CDR3, the DNA is TGTGCCAGCAGCCAAGATGACAGGTTCCCCTACGAGCAGTACTTC.

V and J are TRBV27 and TRBJ2-7; 7 bases are shared with TRBD2. V shed 0 bases and J 0 bases; nucleotides not matched to a gene: 8. CDR3 length: 17 amino acids. Germline CDR1 MNHEY, CDR2 SMNVEV (reference sequence). The DNA of the CDR3 is TGTGCCAGCAGTTTATCCAGACCGGGACTACCCTCCTACGAGCAGTACTTC. Its translation: CASSLSRPGLPSYEQYF.

V is TRBV5-4 and J is TRBJ1-1; 8 nucleotides line up with TRBD1. The CDR3 has 15 amino acids. Trimming removed 3 bases from V and 11 bases from J; junction bases left unmatched: 15. Per the germline V gene, CDR1 is SGHNT and CDR2 is YYREEE (reference sequence). The CDR3 here is CASSSLQGGGIEAFF. For the CDR3, the DNA is TGTGCCAGCAGCTCGTTACAGGGGGGCGGGATTGAGGCTTTCTTT. Full variable domain (remainder filled in from reference TRBV5-4 and TRBJ1-1): ETGVTQSPTHLIKTRGQQVTLRCSSQSGHNTVSWYQQALGQGPQFIFQYYREEENGRGNFPPRFSGLQFPNYSSELNVNALELDDSALYLCASSSLQGGGIEAFFGQGTRLTVV.

The chain is built from TRBV11-3 and TRBJ2-2, with D hard to call. CDR3 length: 15 amino acids. Germline V lookup: CDR1 SGHNT, CDR2 YENEEA. Trimming removed 4 bases at V and 6 bases at J, with 15 bases between. The CDR3 coding sequence is TGTGCCAGCAGCTCAACCCCCCTGGGGTCCGGGGAGCTGTTTTTT. It translates to CASSSTPLGSGELFF.

Regarding this clone: A much larger clone lies one base from this, so it may be a read error. The genes are TRBV15 and TRBJ1-5; D is possibly TRBD1 (5 bases). The CDR3 consists of 16 residues. Germline V gene data show CDR1 as LNHNV and CDR2 as YYDKDF (reference sequence). Trimming left V 7 bases short and J 7 bases short, with 23 bases between. The DNA of the CDR3 is TGTGCCACCAACGGTTTTCGGGGACCGGAAGGCCAGCCCCAGCATTTT. Its translation is CATNGFRGPEGQPQHF.

The chain couples TRBV6-1 to TRBJ2-7; weak D call: TRBD1 (6 bases). The V end was cut by 6 bases, the J end by 0 bases, with 15 bases between. The germline gives CDR1 MNHNS, CDR2 SASEGT. The CDR3 contains 15 residues. The CDR3 region is CASRTNQGSSYEQYF. The CDR3 DNA reads TGTGCCAGCAGGACTAACCAGGGGAGCTCCTACGAGCAGTACTTC.

The CDR3 DNA follows: TGTGCCAGCAGTTACTCTCGGACTAGCAAAGAGACCCAGTACTTC. Amino acid sequence: CASSYSRTSKETQYF. The V call is TRBV6-5, the J call TRBJ2-5, with TRBD2 matching 8 bases. J was trimmed by 3 bases and V by 0 bases; bases with no gene match: 3. CDR1 and CDR2 from the germline V gene are MNHEY and SVGAGI. The CDR3 loop spans 15 amino acids.

The CDR3 spells CASRPPPGQASGYTF. The CDR3 region has the DNA TGTGCCAGCAGACCTCCCCCGGGACAGGCTTCCGGCTACACCTTC. The rearrangement uses TRBV27 and TRBJ1-2, with 8 bases lining up with TRBD1. Germline V gene data show CDR1 as MNHEY and CDR2 as SMNVEV (reference sequence). CDR3 length: 15 residues. J lost 8 bases, V lost 6 bases, and 14 bases had no gene match.

This clone is a singleton in its sample. The CDR3: CASSRRLAGGPGYEQYF. CDR3 in DNA: TGTGCCAGCAGCCGCCGACTAGCGGGAGGGCCGGGATACGAGCAGTACTTC. This sequence joins TRBV7-8 and TRBJ2-7, with TRBD2 matching 14 bases. V lost 5 bases and J lost 4; bases outside the gene matches: 10. The CDR3 length is 17 residues. CDR1 is SGHVS, CDR2 FQNEAQ, per germline. Full variable domain (missing parts from reference TRBV7-8 and TRBJ2-7): GAGVSQSPRYKVAKRGQDVALRCDPISGHVSLFWYQQALGQGPEFLTYFQNEAQLDKSGLPSDRFFAERPEGSVSTLKIQRTQQEDSAVYLCASSRRLAGGPGYEQYFGPGTRLTVT.

As concerns this clone: Other DNA sequences within the sample encode an identical CDR3. The genes are TRBV5-1 and TRBJ1-2, with 9 bases identical to TRBD1. The CDR3 extends over 13 amino acids. Germline assignment: CDR1 SGHRS and CDR2 YFSETQ. J lost 8 bases, V lost 3 bases, and 5 bases had no gene match. The CDR3 nucleotides are TGCGCCAGCAGCTCCGGACAGGGGCGCGGCTACACCTTC. Its translation is CASSSGQGRGYTF.

J is TRBJ2-2 and V is TRBV5-8; the D is unclear. Germline V gene lookup returns CDR1 SGHTS and CDR2 YDEGEE. V was cut by 0 bases and J by 5 bases, with 17 bases left in between. The CDR3 runs to 17 residues. As DNA, the CDR3 is TGTGCCAGCAGCTTGGGTTACGGCGGCCGCAGGACCGGGGAGCTGTTTTTT. It codes for CASSLGYGGRRTGELFF.

This chain joins TRBV19 and TRBJ1-2; no clear D. With 1 base removed from V and 3 bases from J, the gap between germline ends came to 9 bases. This CDR3 region has 14 residues. Germline-derived CDR1 and CDR2 are LNHDA and SQIVND (reference sequence). The CDR3 spells CASSIAGHDYGYTF. The DNA for the CDR3 is TGTGCCAGTAGTATAGCCGGCCATGACTATGGCTACACCTTC.

The V and J genes are TRBV30 and TRBJ2-5; D could derive from TRBD1 or TRBD2 (5 bases each). The CDR3 sequence is 16 residues long. Germline V gene sequence: CDR1 GTSNPN, CDR2 SVGIG (reference sequence). V lost 8 bases and J 0 bases, leaving 22 bases between the germline ends. The CDR3 here is CAGNPGREMDQETQYF. CDR3 DNA: TGTGCCGGGAACCCCGGCAGGGAGATGGACCAAGAGACCCAGTACTTC. Supplemented by reference TRBV30 and TRBJ2-5, the full variable domain reads SQTIHQWPATLVQPVGSPLSLECTVEGTSNPNLYWYRQAAGRGLQLLFYSVGIGQISSEVPQNLSASRPQDRQFILSSKKLLLSDSGFYLCAGNPGREMDQETQYFGPGTRLLVL.

The CDR3 reads CASRGRLAGTGELFF. The CDR3, as DNA: TGTGCCAGCAGGGGTAGACTAGCGGGGACCGGGGAGCTGTTTTTT. V gene TRBV2 combines with J gene TRBJ2-2; TRBD2 agrees at 11 bases. The J segment lost 5 bases and the V segment lost 6 bases, leaving 5 bases of the junction unmatched. The length of the CDR3 is 15 residues. In germline, CDR1 is SNHLY, CDR2 FYNNEI.

This chain connects TRBV11-2 to TRBJ2-1; D gene unclear. Trimming pared 0 bases from V and 3 bases from J, leaving 6 bases between. CDR1 SGHAT and CDR2 FQNNGV come from the germline V gene. There are 14 residues in the CDR3. This CDR3 is CASSLDFLYNEQFF. CDR3 coding DNA: TGTGCCAGCAGCTTAGACTTCCTCTACAATGAGCAGTTCTTC.

The chain joins TRBV19 to TRBJ1-1, with D hard to call. V gave up 3 bases and J gave up 1 base, with 12 bases separating them. Germline-derived CDR1 and CDR2 are LNHDA and SQIVND (reference sequence). The CDR3 is 15 amino acids. The CDR3 protein is CASSIIGIQNTEAFF. In nucleotides, the CDR3 is TGTGCCAGTAGTATCATAGGGATACAGAACACTGAAGCTTTCTTT.

The V and J genes are TRBV21-1 and TRBJ2-7. TRBV21-1 is annotated as a pseudogene. The CDR3 consists of 13 residues. The CDR3 DNA follows: TGTGCCAGCAGCGAGCAGAAAACCTACGAGCAGTACTTC. Translation: CASSEQKTYEQYF.

This chain joins TRBV6-5 and TRBJ2-3, with 12 nucleotides matching TRBD2. CDR3 length: 13 amino acids. V lost 6 bases to trimming and J lost 5 bases; unmatched junction nucleotides: 0. Germline assignment: CDR1 MNHEY and CDR2 SVGAGI. The CDR3 coding sequence is TGTGCCAGCAGGGGACTAGCGGGAGATACGCAGTATTTT. Encoded protein: CASRGLAGDTQYF.

In regard to this clone: Relative to the germline gene, one junction end is altered; a read error may explain this. The chain recombines TRBV6-4 with TRBJ1-1; possible D gene TRBD1, 5 bases. This CDR3 has 14 amino acids. Germline V gene data show CDR1 as MRHNA and CDR2 as SNTAGT. DNA of the CDR3: TGTGCCAGCAAGACGGGACCGGCGAACAGTGAAGCTTTCTTT. Its translation is CASKTGPANSEAFF.

This chain links TRBV29-1 with TRBJ1-2; 9 nucleotides agree with TRBD1. The CDR3 runs to 16 residues. CDR1 is SQVTM and CDR2 is ANQGSEA in the germline V gene. V was clipped by 8 bases and J by 7 bases; unmatched bases: 20. CDR3 bases: TGCAGCATCCCTTACCTCTCTACAGGGGGCGTAGTTGGCTACACCTTC. This encodes CSIPYLSTGGVVGYTF. The full variable domain, with the rest looked up from reference TRBV29-1 and TRBJ1-2, is SAVISQKPSRDICQRGTSLTIQCQVDSQVTMMFWYRQQPGQSLTLIATANQGSEATYESGFVIDKFPISRPNLTFSTLTVSNMSPEDSSIYLCSIPYLSTGGVVGYTFGSGTRLTVV.

This sequence joins TRBV20-1 and TRBJ1-1, with D hard to call. The V and J ends lost 6 bases and 1 base respectively, with 6 bases between them. The CDR3 runs 11 residues. The germline V gene has CDR1 DFQATT and CDR2 SNEGSKA (reference sequence). CDR3 sequence: CSAARNTEAFF. The CDR3 coding sequence is TGCAGTGCAGCTAGGAACACTGAAGCTTTCTTT.

This clone was counted only a few times. The V gene is TRBV4-1, the J gene TRBJ1-4; D gene uncertain. Germline V gene sequence: CDR1 MGHRA, CDR2 YSYEKL. V was pared by 1 base and J by 8 bases, with 8 bases between. This CDR3 contains 13 residues. This chain's CDR3 is CASSQGGREKLFF. In nucleotides, the CDR3 is TGCGCCAGCAGCCAAGGGGGTCGGGAAAAACTGTTTTTT.

V and J are TRBV10-3 and TRBJ2-3, with 9 bases aligning to TRBD1. The CDR3 runs to 13 residues. The ends lost 9 bases at V and 3 bases at J; junction bases unmatched: 4. Per the germline V gene, CDR1 is ENHRY and CDR2 is SYGVKD. CDR3 sequence: CAIGTGRTDTQYF. The CDR3 DNA sequence: TGTGCCATAGGGACAGGGAGGACAGATACGCAGTATTTT.

The CDR3 loop reads CASSLGRKGGDYGYTF. In DNA, the CDR3 is TGTGCCAGCAGCTTGGGTCGAAAAGGGGGCGACTATGGCTACACCTTC. The chain is built from TRBV5-6 and TRBJ1-2; 7 bases agree with TRBD1. CDR1 SGHDT and CDR2 YYEEEE come from the germline V gene. After removal of 0 bases from V and 3 bases from J, the junction contained 8 bases not matched to a gene. The length of the CDR3 is 16 residues.